These T cell receptor beta chains were read from a single sample in a study of OX40 agonist ivuxolimab in advanced cancers. Clones were sequenced by immunoSEQ multiplex PCR, and TCRdb holds only the in-frame ones, with some missing. This sample has roughly 70,000 clones, with roughly nine tenths found just once. The input for sequencing was CD4+ or CD8+ T cells sorted from blood, taken in a trial of the OX40 agonist ivuxolimab. Source of these receptors: an adult with an advanced solid tumor such as melanoma, head and neck, liver or kidney cancer. The CDR3 runs from the conserved cysteine through the conserved F or W. A D gene is named only where the DNA matches it firmly. The size entry is marked missing in some rows and otherwise reads once, few, many or a size class.

once	TRBV4-1	TRBJ2-1	TRBD1	16	CASSQVTTGLYNEQFF	TGCGCCAGCAGCCAGGTAACGACAGGGCTATACAATGAGCAGTTCTTC
-	TRBV7-8	TRBJ2-1	TRBD2	15	CASSELAGVRDEQFF	TGTGCCAGCAGCGAACTAGCGGGAGTTCGAGATGAGCAGTTCTTC
-	TRBV6-6	TRBJ2-7	-	13	CASLVRETYEQYF	TGTGCCAGCCTAGTGCGGGAAACCTACGAGCAGTACTTC
-	TRBV7-8	TRBJ1-5	-	16	CASSLGRDRGVWTQHF	TGTGCCAGCAGCTTAGGCCGCGACCGCGGAGTATGGACCCAGCATTTT
-	TRBV30	TRBJ2-4	-	16	CAWSVPGERAKNIQYF	TGTGCCTGGAGTGTACCTGGGGAACGAGCCAAAAACATTCAGTACTTC
once	TRBV19	TRBJ2-1	TRBD1	15	CASSTRDRVNPEQFF	TGTGCCAGTAGTACTCGGGACAGGGTGAACCCTGAGCAGTTCTTC
-	TRBV6-4	TRBJ1-1	TRBD1	13	CASSSDRGTEAFF	TGTGCCAGCTCCTCCGACAGGGGTACTGAAGCTTTCTTT
-	TRBV10-2	TRBJ1-5	TRBD1	14	CASRMGQNNQPQHF	TGCGCCAGCAGGATGGGACAGAACAATCAGCCCCAGCATTTT
-	TRBV5-1	TRBJ2-3	-	17	CASSSLGGGGGTDTQYF	TGCGCCAGCAGCTCACTGGGAGGGGGAGGAGGCACAGATACGCAGTATTTT
-	TRBV5-6	TRBJ2-2	-	13	CASSLANTGELFF	TGTGCCAGCAGCTTGGCGAACACCGGGGAGCTGTTTTTT
-	TRBV19	TRBJ2-7	TRBD2	14	CASSIRAGDYEQYF	TGTGCCAGTAGTATTCGAGCGGGAGACTACGAGCAGTACTTC
-	TRBV5-8	TRBJ2-3	-	12	CASSLTTDTQYF	TGTGCCAGCAGCTTGACAACAGATACGCAGTATTTT
few	TRBV7-9	TRBJ1-1	-	15	CASSLAGAGGKEAFF	TGTGCCAGCAGCTTAGCGGGGGCAGGCGGTAAGGAAGCTTTCTTT
-	TRBV6-1	TRBJ1-5	-	14	CASSGLGGNQPQHF	TGTGCCAGCAGTGGCCTCGGCGGGAATCAGCCCCAGCATTTT
-	TRBV30	TRBJ2-5	-	14	CAWSGGTHQETQYF	TGTGCCTGGAGCGGAGGGACCCACCAAGAGACCCAGTACTTC
-	TRBV7-9	TRBJ2-1	TRBD2	15	CASSPLAGGVDEQFF	TGTGCCAGCAGCCCACTAGCGGGAGGTGTAGATGAGCAGTTCTTC
-	TRBV29-1	TRBJ2-5	TRBD2	12	CSGIAGQETQYF	TGCAGCGGAATAGCGGGGCAAGAGACCCAGTACTTC
-	TRBV7-9	TRBJ1-2	-	16	CASSFIPEGGNYGYTF	TGTGCCAGCAGCTTCATTCCCGAAGGGGGGAACTATGGCTACACCTTC
-	TRBV5-4	TRBJ2-3	TRBD2	16	CASSLGGLAGVDTQYF	TGTGCCAGCAGCTTGGGGGGACTAGCGGGAGTCGATACGCAGTATTTT
-	TRBV12-5	TRBJ2-2	-	15	CASGLVQMNTGELFF	TGTGCTAGTGGTTTGGTACAGATGAACACCGGGGAGCTGTTTTTT
-	TRBV7-9	TRBJ2-7	-	14	CASSPVGGVGEQYF	TGTGCCAGCAGTCCGGTCGGGGGCGTTGGGGAGCAGTACTTC
-	TRBV6-6	TRBJ2-5	TRBD2	14	CASSYGTSLETQYF	TGTGCCAGCAGTTACGGGACTAGTTTGGAGACCCAGTACTTC